This entry lists 15 T cell receptor beta chains sequenced from one sample in a study of T cells in Graves' hyperthyroidism and ophthalmopathy. RNA transcripts yielded amplified TCR beta CDR3 regions. The HTBI primer set drove a first-round RT-PCR of the TCR CDR3. TCRdb reprocessed the multiplex PCR reads via MiXCR and lists one record per CDR3 protein. Altogether about 610,000 distinct CDR3 sequences are present, about a sixth being singletons, with the ten largest covering under 3.5%. Sequencing was done on a sample of blood. The receptors were sampled from a middle-aged woman with Graves' ophthalmopathy.

In its sample, this clonotype was seen many times. The rearrangement links TRBV20-1 to TRBJ2-3; D is perhaps TRBD1 (5 bases). Germline values: CDR1 DFQATT, CDR2 SNEGSKA (reference sequence). The V gene lost 6 bases and the J gene lost 4 bases, with 17 bases spanning the gap. CDR3 size: 14 residues. CDR3 nucleotide sequence: TGCAGTGCGCCCGCAGGGAATTCGGCAGATACGCAGTATTTT. Residues: CSAPAGNSADTQYF.

There are a few counts of this clonotype. This sequence joins TRBV27 and TRBJ2-7, with 7 bases identical to TRBD2. This CDR3 is 15 amino acids long. The trim removed 6 bases at V and 3 bases at J, leaving 11 bases unmatched. From germline, CDR1 is MNHEY and CDR2 SMNVEV (reference sequence). DNA for the CDR3: TGTGCCAGCAGCTCTGGCGGGGGAGTGGGCTACGAGCAGTACTTC. Its translation is CASSSGGGVGYEQYF.

The chain couples TRBV13 to TRBJ1-2; D uncertain. The V gene lost 2 bases and the J gene lost 10 bases, with 20 bases spanning the gap. Germline V gene sequence: CDR1 PRHDT, CDR2 FYEKMQ (reference sequence). The CDR3 loop spans 15 amino acids. DNA of the CDR3: TGTGCCAGCAGCTTACCCCTCGCCGGCCCCACCCACTACACCTTC. This translates into CASSLPLAGPTHYTF.

This clonotype was counted ten times or more. The CDR3: CASSRGQGNTEAFF. The CDR3 DNA reads as TGTGCCAGCAGTAGGGGACAGGGGAACACTGAAGCTTTCTTT. The rearrangement joins TRBV12-3 or TRBV12-4 to TRBJ1-1; TRBD1 matches at 9 bases. The CDR3 covers 14 residues. V dropped 5 bases and J dropped 1; count of bases not matched to a gene: 2.

This clonotype was observed a handful of times. The V gene is TRBV6-1, the J gene TRBJ1-5; 9 nucleotides line up with TRBD1. The CDR3 has 14 amino acids. Trimming cost V 5 bases and J 7 bases; bases outside gene matches: 6. The germline V gene encodes CDR1 MNHNS and CDR2 SASEGT. CDR3 loop: CASSRGTGKQPQHF. CDR3 DNA: TGTGCCAGCAGTCGAGGGACAGGGAAACAGCCCCAGCATTTT.

The chain carries TRBV7-9 and TRBJ2-2; D is possibly TRBD1 or TRBD2 (5 bases each). Germline V gene sequence: CDR1 SEHNR, CDR2 FQNEAQ (reference sequence). Between the trimmed V and J ends, which lost 5 bases and 2 bases, there was a span of 12 bases. This CDR3 spans 15 amino acids. DNA for the CDR3: TGTGCCAGCAGCCTTCTGGGGGTAAACACCGGGGAGCTGTTTTTT. Translated, it gives CASSLLGVNTGELFF.

This clonotype was recorded a few times. The chain couples TRBV2 to TRBJ1-2; D call uncertain. With 7 bases removed from V and 6 bases from J, the gap between germline ends came to 15 bases. Per germline, CDR1 SNHLY and CDR2 FYNNEI. The CDR3 has 13 amino acids. Written as DNA, the CDR3 is TGTGCCAGCAACGCCAGGATCGGGGATGGCTACACCTTC. This translates into CASNARIGDGYTF.

The chain carries TRBV4-1 and TRBJ1-5; D perhaps matches TRBD1 (6 bases). Trimming took off 1 base at V and 9 bases at J, with 16 bases between the two ends. Looked up from germline, CDR1 is MGHRA and CDR2 is YSYEKL. CDR3 length equals 15 residues. The CDR3 nucleotides are TGCGCCAGCAGCCAAGGGGGGCACGGCGGTGTGCCCCAGCATTTT. Translation: CASSQGGHGGVPQHF.

CDR3 sequence reads: CAISAVLGTSGNNQPQHF. Here the CDR3 DNA reads TGTGCCATCAGTGCCGTCCTTGGCACCTCAGGGAACAATCAGCCCCAGCATTTT. The chain joins TRBV10-3 to TRBJ1-5; TRBD1 might be the D (5 bases). Germline V lookup: CDR1 ENHRY, CDR2 SYGVKD. The V gene lost 4 bases and the J gene lost 3 bases, with 22 bases spanning the gap. CDR3 length: 18 residues.

This clonotype was observed a few times. V is TRBV20-1 and J is TRBJ1-2; D call uncertain. The CDR3 totals 12 residues. Looked up from germline, CDR1 is DFQATT and CDR2 is SNEGSKA (reference sequence). Trimming took 6 bases from V and 8 from J, leaving 16 bases between them. The CDR3 DNA sequence: TGCAGTGCAGGCCGGGCCGCCCAGGGCTACACCTTC. Protein product: CSAGRAAQGYTF.

This clonotype was counted many times. The V gene is TRBV6-5, the J gene TRBJ1-4, with no clear D. The CDR3 runs 16 residues. V lost 0 bases and J 3 bases, leaving 11 bases between the germline ends. CDR1 and CDR2 from the germline V gene are MNHEY and SVGAGI. CDR3 region: CASSYSYGSPNEKLFF. DNA for the CDR3: TGTGCCAGCAGTTACTCCTATGGATCGCCTAATGAAAAACTGTTTTTT.

This clonotype was picked up many times. CDR3 sequence reads: CASSLEGTLGYTF. The DNA for the CDR3 is TGTGCCAGCAGCTTGGAAGGCACCTTGGGCTACACCTTC. The chain couples TRBV5-6 to TRBJ1-2; no firm D call. The CDR3 extends over 13 amino acids. Germline lookup yields CDR1 SGHDT and CDR2 YYEEEE. The V and J ends lost 0 bases and 8 bases respectively, with 11 bases between them.

The J gene is TRBJ2-3, the V gene TRBV7-9; D possibly corresponds to TRBD2 (5 bases). V dropped 5 bases and J dropped 1 base, with 16 bases sitting between them. CDR3 length equals 16 residues. CDR1 is SEHNR and CDR2 is FQNEAQ in the germline V gene (reference sequence). CDR3 region: CASSDISGSGTDTQYF. DNA for the CDR3: TGTGCCAGCAGCGACATCTCGGGGTCTGGCACAGATACGCAGTATTTT. The full variable domain, completed using reference TRBV7-9 and TRBJ2-3, is DTGVSQNPRHKITKRGQNVTFRCDPISEHNRLYWYRQTLGQGPEFLTYFQNEAQLEKSRLLSDRFSAERPKGSFSTLEIQRTEQGDSAMYLCASSDISGSGTDTQYFGPGTRLTVL.

This clonotype was recorded many times. The chain carries TRBV6-5 and TRBJ2-7; TRBD1 might be the D (5 bases). CDR3 length: 14 residues. CDR1 is MNHEY and CDR2 is SVGAGI in the germline V gene. V lost 1 base and J lost 2, with 9 bases in between. CDR3 residues: CASSYLQAAYEQYF. The CDR3, as DNA: TGTGCCAGCAGTTACTTACAGGCTGCCTACGAGCAGTACTTC.

This clonotype was seen a few times. The chain couples TRBV2 to TRBJ1-2; D gene uncertain. The ends were cut back, 6 bases at V and 4 bases at J, with 15 bases in the middle. Germline lookup yields CDR1 SNHLY and CDR2 FYNNEI. CDR3 size: 14 residues. As DNA, the CDR3 is TGTGCCAGCAGATCTCAAGGGCGGACCTATGGCTACACCTTC. This sequence encodes CASRSQGRTYGYTF.